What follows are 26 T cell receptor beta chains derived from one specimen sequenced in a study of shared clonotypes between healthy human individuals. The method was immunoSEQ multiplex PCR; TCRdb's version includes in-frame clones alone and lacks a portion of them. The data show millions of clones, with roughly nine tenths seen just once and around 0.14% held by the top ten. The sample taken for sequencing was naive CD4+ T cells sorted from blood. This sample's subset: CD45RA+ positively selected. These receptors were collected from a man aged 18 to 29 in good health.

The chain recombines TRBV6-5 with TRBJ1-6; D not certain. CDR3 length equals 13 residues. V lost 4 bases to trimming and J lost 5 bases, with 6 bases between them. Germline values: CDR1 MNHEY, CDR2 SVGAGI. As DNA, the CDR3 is TGTGCCAGCAGTTTCAACCATAATTCACCCCTCCACTTT. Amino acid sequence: CASSFNHNSPLHF.

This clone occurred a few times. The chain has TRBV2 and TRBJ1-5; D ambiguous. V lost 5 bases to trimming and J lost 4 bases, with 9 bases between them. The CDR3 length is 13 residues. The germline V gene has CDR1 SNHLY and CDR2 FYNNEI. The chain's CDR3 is CASSKDWNQPQHF. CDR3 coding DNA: TGTGCCAGCAGTAAAGACTGGAATCAGCCCCAGCATTTT.

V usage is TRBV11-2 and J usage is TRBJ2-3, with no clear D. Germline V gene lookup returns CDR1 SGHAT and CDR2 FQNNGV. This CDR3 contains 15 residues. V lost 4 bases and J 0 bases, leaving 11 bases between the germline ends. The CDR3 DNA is TGTGCCAGCAGCTCCTGGACGGTGAGCACAGATACGCAGTATTTT. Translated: CASSSWTVSTDTQYF. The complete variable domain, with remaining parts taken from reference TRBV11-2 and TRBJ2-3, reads EAGVAQSPRYKIIEKRQSVAFWCNPISGHATLYWYQQILGQGPKLLIQFQNNGVVDDSQLPKDRFSAERLKGVDSTLKIQPAKLEDSAVYLCASSSWTVSTDTQYFGPGTRLTVL.

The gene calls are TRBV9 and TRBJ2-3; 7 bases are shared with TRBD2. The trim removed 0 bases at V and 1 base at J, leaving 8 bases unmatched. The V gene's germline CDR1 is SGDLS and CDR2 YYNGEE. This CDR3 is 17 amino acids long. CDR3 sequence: CASSVGRASGGTDTQYF. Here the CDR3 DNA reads TGTGCCAGCAGCGTAGGCCGAGCTAGCGGAGGCACAGATACGCAGTATTTT.

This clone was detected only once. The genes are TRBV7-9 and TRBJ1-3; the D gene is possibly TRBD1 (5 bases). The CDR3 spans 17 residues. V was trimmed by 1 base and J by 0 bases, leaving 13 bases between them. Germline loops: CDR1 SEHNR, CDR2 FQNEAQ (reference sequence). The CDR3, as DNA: TGTGCCAGCAGCTTAGGACAGAGCGAATTCTCTGGAAACACCATATATTTT. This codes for CASSLGQSEFSGNTIYF.

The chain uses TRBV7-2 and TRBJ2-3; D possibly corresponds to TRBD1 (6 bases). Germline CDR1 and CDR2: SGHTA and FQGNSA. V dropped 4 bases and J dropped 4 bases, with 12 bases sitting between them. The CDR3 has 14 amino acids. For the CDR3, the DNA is TGTGCCAGCAGCTCCCTTCAGGGGTCAGATACGCAGTATTTT. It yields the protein CASSSLQGSDTQYF.

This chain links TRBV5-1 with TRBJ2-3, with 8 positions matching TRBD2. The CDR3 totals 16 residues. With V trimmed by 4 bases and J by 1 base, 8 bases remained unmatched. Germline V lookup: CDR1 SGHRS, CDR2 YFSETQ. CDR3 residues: CASSGSGGLGTDTQYF. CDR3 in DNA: TGCGCCAGCAGCGGATCGGGAGGGCTGGGCACAGATACGCAGTATTTT.

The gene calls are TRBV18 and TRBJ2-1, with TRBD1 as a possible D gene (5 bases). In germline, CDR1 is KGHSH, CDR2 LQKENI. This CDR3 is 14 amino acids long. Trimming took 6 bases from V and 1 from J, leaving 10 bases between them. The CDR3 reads CASSLDSSYNEQFF. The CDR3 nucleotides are TGTGCCAGCTCGCTCGACAGTTCCTACAATGAGCAGTTCTTC.

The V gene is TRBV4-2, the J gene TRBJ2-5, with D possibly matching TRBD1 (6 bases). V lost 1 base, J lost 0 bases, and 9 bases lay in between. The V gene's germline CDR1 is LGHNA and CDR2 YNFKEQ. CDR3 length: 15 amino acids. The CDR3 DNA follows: TGTGCCAGCAGCCAAGCGACAGGTAACCAAGAGACCCAGTACTTC. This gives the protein CASSQATGNQETQYF.

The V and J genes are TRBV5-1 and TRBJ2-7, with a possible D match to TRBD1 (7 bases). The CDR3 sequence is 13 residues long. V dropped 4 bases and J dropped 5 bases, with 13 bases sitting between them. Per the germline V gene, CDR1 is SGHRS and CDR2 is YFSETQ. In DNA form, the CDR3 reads TGCGCCAGCAGCCGACAGGGCGGGGACGAGCAGTACTTC. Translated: CASSRQGGDEQYF.

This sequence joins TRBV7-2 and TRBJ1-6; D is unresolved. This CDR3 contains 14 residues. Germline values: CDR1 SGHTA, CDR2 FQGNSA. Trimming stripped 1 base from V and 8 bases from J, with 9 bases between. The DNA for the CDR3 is TGTGCCAGCAGCTTAGAGGTCGGTGATTCACCCCTCCACTTT. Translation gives CASSLEVGDSPLHF.

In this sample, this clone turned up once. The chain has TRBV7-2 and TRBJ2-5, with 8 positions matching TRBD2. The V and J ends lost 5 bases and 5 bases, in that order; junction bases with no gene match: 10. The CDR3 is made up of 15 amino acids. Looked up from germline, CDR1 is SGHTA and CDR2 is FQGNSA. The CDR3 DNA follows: TGTGCCAGCAGCCTTAGTAGCGGGAAGGGGGAGACCCAGTACTTC. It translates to CASSLSSGKGETQYF.

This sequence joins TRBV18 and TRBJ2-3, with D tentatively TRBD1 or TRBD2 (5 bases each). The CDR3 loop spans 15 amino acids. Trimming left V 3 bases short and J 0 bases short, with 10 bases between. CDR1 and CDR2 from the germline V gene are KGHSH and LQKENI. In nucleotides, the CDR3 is TGTGCCAGCTCACCGGGACGGTCTAGCACAGATACGCAGTATTTT. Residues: CASSPGRSSTDTQYF. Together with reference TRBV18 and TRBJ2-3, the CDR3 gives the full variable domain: NAGVMQNPRHLVRRRGQEARLRCSPMKGHSHVYWYRQLPEEGLKFMVYLQKENIIDESGMPKERFSAEFPKEGPSILRIQQVVRGDSAAYFCASSPGRSSTDTQYFGPGTRLTVL.

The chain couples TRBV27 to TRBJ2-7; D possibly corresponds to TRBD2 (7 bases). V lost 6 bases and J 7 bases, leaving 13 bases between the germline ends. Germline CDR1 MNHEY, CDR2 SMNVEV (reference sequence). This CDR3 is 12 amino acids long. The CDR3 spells CASRGGAREQYF. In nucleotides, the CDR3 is TGTGCCAGCAGAGGGGGGGCCAGGGAGCAGTACTTC.

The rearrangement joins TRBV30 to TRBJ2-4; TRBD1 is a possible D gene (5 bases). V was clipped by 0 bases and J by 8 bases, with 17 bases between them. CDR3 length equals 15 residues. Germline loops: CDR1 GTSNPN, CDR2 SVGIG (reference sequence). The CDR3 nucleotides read TGTGCCTGGAGTGTAGGACACACCGGCTTCGACATTCAGTACTTC. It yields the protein CAWSVGHTGFDIQYF.

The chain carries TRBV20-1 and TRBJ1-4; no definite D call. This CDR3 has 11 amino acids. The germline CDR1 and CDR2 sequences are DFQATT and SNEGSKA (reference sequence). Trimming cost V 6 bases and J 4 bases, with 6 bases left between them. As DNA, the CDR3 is TGCAGTGCGAGGTTTAATGAAAAACTGTTTTTT. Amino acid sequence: CSARFNEKLFF.

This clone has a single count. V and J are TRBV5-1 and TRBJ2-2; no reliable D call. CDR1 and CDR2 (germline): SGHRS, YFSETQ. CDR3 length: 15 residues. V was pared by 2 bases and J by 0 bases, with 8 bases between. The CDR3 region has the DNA TGCGCCAGCAGCTTTGGTCCCGCGAACACCGGGGAGCTGTTTTTT. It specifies CASSFGPANTGELFF.

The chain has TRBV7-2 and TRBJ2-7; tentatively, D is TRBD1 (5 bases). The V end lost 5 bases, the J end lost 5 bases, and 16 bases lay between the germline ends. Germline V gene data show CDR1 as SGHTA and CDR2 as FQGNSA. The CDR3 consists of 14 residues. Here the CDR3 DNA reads TGTGCCAGCAGCGCACAGGTCCCTCTCCACGAGCAGTACTTC. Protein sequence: CASSAQVPLHEQYF. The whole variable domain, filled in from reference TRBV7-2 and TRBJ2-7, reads GAGVSQSPSNKVTEKGKDVELRCDPISGHTALYWYRQSLGQGLEFLIYFQGNSAPDKSGLPSDRFSAERTGGSVSTLTIQRTQQEDSAVYLCASSAQVPLHEQYFGPGTRLTVT.

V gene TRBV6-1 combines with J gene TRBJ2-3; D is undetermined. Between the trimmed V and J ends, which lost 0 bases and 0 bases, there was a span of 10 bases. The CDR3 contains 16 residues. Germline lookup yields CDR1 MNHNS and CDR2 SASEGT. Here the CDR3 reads CASSEAYRPSTDTQYF. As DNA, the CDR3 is TGTGCCAGCAGTGAAGCTTACCGACCTAGCACAGATACGCAGTATTTT.

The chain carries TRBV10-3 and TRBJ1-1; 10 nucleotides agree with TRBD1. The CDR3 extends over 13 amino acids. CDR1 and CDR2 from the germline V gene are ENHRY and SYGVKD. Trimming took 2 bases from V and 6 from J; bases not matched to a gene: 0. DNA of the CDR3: TGTGCCATCAGTGAGGGACAGGGGGCTGAAGCTTTCTTT. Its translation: CAISEGQGAEAFF.

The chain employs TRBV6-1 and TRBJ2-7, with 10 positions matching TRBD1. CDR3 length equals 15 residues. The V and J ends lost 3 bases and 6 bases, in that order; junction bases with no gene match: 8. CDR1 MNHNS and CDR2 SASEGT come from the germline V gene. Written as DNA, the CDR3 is TGTGCCAGCAGTGAGCGACAGGGGGCCGCCCTCGAGCAGTACTTC. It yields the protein CASSERQGAALEQYF.

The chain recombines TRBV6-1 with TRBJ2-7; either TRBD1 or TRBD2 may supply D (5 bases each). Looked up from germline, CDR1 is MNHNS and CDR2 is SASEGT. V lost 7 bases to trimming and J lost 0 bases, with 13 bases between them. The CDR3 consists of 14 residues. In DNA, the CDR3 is TGTGCCAGCATCGATTGGGGGTCCTCCTACGAGCAGTACTTC. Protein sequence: CASIDWGSSYEQYF.

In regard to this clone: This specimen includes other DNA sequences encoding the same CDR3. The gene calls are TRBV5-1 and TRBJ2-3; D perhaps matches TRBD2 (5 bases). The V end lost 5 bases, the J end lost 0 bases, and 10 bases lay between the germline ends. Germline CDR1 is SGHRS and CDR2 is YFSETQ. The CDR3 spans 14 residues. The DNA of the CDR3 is TGCGCCAGCAGTCCCGGGGTTAGCACAGATACGCAGTATTTT. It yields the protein CASSPGVSTDTQYF. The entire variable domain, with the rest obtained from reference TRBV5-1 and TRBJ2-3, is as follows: KAGVTQTPRYLIKTRGQQVTLSCSPISGHRSVSWYQQTPGQGLQFLFEYFSETQRNKGNFPGRFSGRQFSNSRSEMNVSTLELGDSALYLCASSPGVSTDTQYFGPGTRLTVL.

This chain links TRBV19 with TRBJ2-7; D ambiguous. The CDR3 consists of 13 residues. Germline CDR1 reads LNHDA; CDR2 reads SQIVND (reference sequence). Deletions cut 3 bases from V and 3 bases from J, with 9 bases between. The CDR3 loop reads CASSIWNSYEQYF. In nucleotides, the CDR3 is TGTGCCAGTAGTATCTGGAACAGCTACGAGCAGTACTTC.

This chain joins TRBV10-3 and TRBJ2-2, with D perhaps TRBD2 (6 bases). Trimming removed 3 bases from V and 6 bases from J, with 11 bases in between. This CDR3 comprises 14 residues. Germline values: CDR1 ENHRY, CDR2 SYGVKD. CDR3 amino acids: CAISDRTNPGELFF. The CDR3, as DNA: TGTGCCATCAGTGATCGGACTAACCCCGGGGAGCTGTTTTTT.

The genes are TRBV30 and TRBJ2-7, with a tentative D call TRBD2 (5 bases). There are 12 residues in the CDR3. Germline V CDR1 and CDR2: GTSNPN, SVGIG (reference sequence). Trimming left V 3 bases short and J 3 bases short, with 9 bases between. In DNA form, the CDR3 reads TGTGCCTGGAGGTCCGGGAACTACGAGCAGTACTTC. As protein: CAWRSGNYEQYF.